The rows below give T cell receptor beta chains drawn from one sample of a study of blood T cells in healthy people across ages. TCRdb re-called the 5' RACE reads through MiXCR, storing one row per CDR3 protein. This sample has 1.5 million or so distinct CDR3 sequences; 42% occur once, and the top ten carry 7.9%. The sequencing sample was made of blood. These TCRs come from a woman in her late teens or twenties in good health. CDR3s include the opening cysteine and the closing phenylalanine or tryptophan. The D gene is left open where the match is weak. Some rows mark clone size as missing; the rest say once, few, many or name a class of expanded clone.

V gene	D gene	J gene	clone size	CDR3 DNA	CDR3 protein
TRBV3-1	TRBD1	TRBJ2-7	NA	TGTGCCAGCAGCCACCGACAGGGTGTGTCCTACGAGCAGTACTTC	CASSHRQGVSYEQYF
TRBV4-1	NA	TRBJ2-5	NA	TGCGCCAGCAGCCCCGAAGGGAATTCGGGGGAGACCCAGTACTTC	CASSPEGNSGETQYF
TRBV6-1	NA	TRBJ1-6	few	TGTGCCAGCCGGGACGGCCAAGCGAATAATTCACCCCTCCACTTT	CASRDGQANNSPLHF
TRBV6-5	NA	TRBJ2-7	few	TGTGCCAGCAGTTACTCTTTGGGGTGGAACTCCTACGAGCAGTACTTC	CASSYSLGWNSYEQYF
TRBV7-3	NA	TRBJ2-5	few	TGTGCCAGCAGCTTAGGGGTTTCAGAGACCCAGTACTTC	CASSLGVSETQYF
TRBV28	NA	TRBJ1-1	NA	TGTGCCAGCAGTTTCTTTGGGGACGGAATCACTGAAGCTTTCTTT	CASSFFGDGITEAFF
TRBV6-5	TRBD2	TRBJ2-1	few	TGTGCCAGCAGTTACGGAGGACTAGCGGGGGGGCCAGCATACAATGAGCAGTTCTTC	CASSYGGLAGGPAYNEQFF
TRBV12-3/TRBV12-4	TRBD2	TRBJ2-1	NA	TGTGCCAGCAGTTTACCTAGCGGGGTCAATGGGCAGTTCTTC	CASSLPSGVNGQFF
TRBV4-2	TRBD1	TRBJ2-7	NA	TGTGCCAGCAGCCAAGAGGCAGGGGGTTTTTACGAGCAGTACTTC	CASSQEAGGFYEQYF
TRBV27	NA	TRBJ2-7	NA	TGTGCCAGCATCAAACCAGGGGGGACATACGAGCAGTACTTC	CASIKPGGTYEQYF
TRBV5-1	NA	TRBJ2-1	few	TGCGCCAGCAGCTTACTAGCTCAGCGCAACAATGAGCAGTTCTTC	CASSLLAQRNNEQFF
TRBV4-1	TRBD2	TRBJ2-4	once	TGCGCCAGCAGTTCGGGACTAGCGCCCTACAATGAGCAGTACTTC	CASSSGLAPYNEQYF
TRBV27	NA	TRBJ1-5	NA	TGTGCCAGCAGTACTGGGGGGCGTCAGCCCCAGCATTTT	CASSTGGRQPQHF
TRBV24-1	TRBD1	TRBJ1-5	NA	TGTGCCACCAGCCATGGAGGACAGGGGGCACAGCCCCAGCATTTT	CATSHGGQGAQPQHF
TRBV13	TRBD1	TRBJ2-3	few	TGTGCCAGCAGCCTAACGGACAGGGCTGGAGATACGCAGTATTTT	CASSLTDRAGDTQYF
TRBV6-1	TRBD2	TRBJ2-3	NA	TGTGCCAGCAGTGAAGTGACTAGCGGGGGGGCAGATACGCAGTATTTT	CASSEVTSGGADTQYF
TRBV9	NA	TRBJ1-2	NA	TGTGCCAGCAGCGGAGGAGGGATTGTTAAGTATGGCTACACCTTC	CASSGGGIVKYGYTF
TRBV27	NA	TRBJ2-7	NA	TGTGCCAGCAGTAGAAACCGGGACGGAACCTACGAGCAGTACTTC	CASSRNRDGTYEQYF
TRBV7-2	NA	TRBJ2-7	NA	TGTGCCAGCAGCTTAGGCGGGACCAAAACCTACGAGCAGTACTTC	CASSLGGTKTYEQYF
TRBV20-1	NA	TRBJ1-6	few	TGCAGTGCTAGAATGGCCAGCTCCCTCTATAATTCACCCCTCCACTTT	CSARMASSLYNSPLHF
TRBV7-9	TRBD2	TRBJ2-1	few	TGTGCCAGCAGCAGCTGGGGACTATCCAGCTCCTACAATGAGCAGTTCTTC	CASSSWGLSSSYNEQFF
TRBV20-1	TRBD2	TRBJ2-3	once	TGCAGTGCTTTACTAGCGGGAGGGCCCTCGGGAGATACGCAGTATTTT	CSALLAGGPSGDTQYF
TRBV29-1	NA	TRBJ2-5	many	TGCAGCGTTGCCCCGACAGTCCAAGAGACCCAGTACTTC	CSVAPTVQETQYF
TRBV3-1	TRBD1	TRBJ1-5	NA	TGTGCCAGCAGCCAGGGGACAGGCCTGTATCAGCCCCAGCATTTT	CASSQGTGLYQPQHF
TRBV6-5	TRBD2	TRBJ2-7	NA	TGTGCCAGCAGTTACTCGGAGCTAGCGGGAGTTTTGTCCTACAATGAGCAGTACTTC	CASSYSELAGVLSYNEQYF
TRBV6-1	NA	TRBJ2-7	NA	TGTGCCAGCAGTGAAAGTCCGCCCTACGAGCAGTACTTC	CASSESPPYEQYF
TRBV10-2	TRBD1	TRBJ2-7	NA	TGCGCCAGCAGTGAGTCGGGGACAGGGGGGGCCTACGAGCAGTACTTC	CASSESGTGGAYEQYF
TRBV7-9	TRBD2	TRBJ2-1	NA	TGTGCCAGCAGCTTAGTCGGGCTCGAAGCGGGGGCTAACAATGAGCAGTTCTTC	CASSLVGLEAGANNEQFF
TRBV7-9	NA	TRBJ2-1	NA	TGTGCCAGCAGCCAGACCCAAGGGGGAAACGAGCAGTTCTTC	CASSQTQGGNEQFF
TRBV10-3	NA	TRBJ1-2	many	TGTGCCATCAGTGAGTTGGAGTCTAACTATGGCTACACCTTC	CAISELESNYGYTF
TRBV25-1	NA	TRBJ2-5	few	TGTGCCAGCAGTGAATCGTCGGGTCTGCCAGAGACCCAGTACTTC	CASSESSGLPETQYF
TRBV7-2	TRBD2	TRBJ2-1	few	TGTGCCAGCAGCCGGTCGTGGGGGGGGGAAAATGAGCAGTTCTTC	CASSRSWGGENEQFF
TRBV7-9	TRBD1	TRBJ2-1	few	TGTGCCAGCAGCTCGACAGGGGAAGACCCTTACAATGAGCAGTTCTTC	CASSSTGEDPYNEQFF
TRBV20-1	NA	TRBJ2-6	NA	TGCAGTGCTATTGGGGGCTCTGGGGCCAACGTCCTGACTTTC	CSAIGGSGANVLTF
TRBV9	NA	TRBJ2-1	few	TGTGCCAGCAGCGTAGGGACTAGGGGGTACAATGAGCAGTTCTTC	CASSVGTRGYNEQFF
TRBV5-1	NA	TRBJ1-1	NA	TGTGCCAGCAGCTTAGGCCTAGGGAACACTGAAGCTTTCTTT	CASSLGLGNTEAFF
TRBV6-1	NA	TRBJ2-1	NA	TGTGCCAGCAGTGAAAGGTTTGGAAATGCCTACAATGAGCAGTTCTTC	CASSERFGNAYNEQFF
TRBV7-8	NA	TRBJ2-5	once	TGTGCCAGCAGTCATATCAGGGAAAAGCAAGAGACCCAGTACTTC	CASSHIREKQETQYF
TRBV29-1	NA	TRBJ2-1	NA	TGCAGCGTTGGTGCCAACAACTCCTACAATGAGCAGTTCTTC	CSVGANNSYNEQFF
TRBV3-1	TRBD1	TRBJ1-2	few	TGTGCCAGCAGCCGCGGAGGGGGCGCTTACTATGGCTACACCTTC	CASSRGGGAYYGYTF
TRBV20-1	NA	TRBJ1-2	NA	TGCAGTGCTAGTGGATACAAAGGGGGCTACACCTTC	CSASGYKGGYTF
TRBV20-1	TRBD2	TRBJ2-3	NA	TGCAGTGCTAGAGGGGGGGCTAGCGGGGGCACGCAGTATTTT	CSARGGASGGTQYF
TRBV6-5	TRBD1	TRBJ1-1	once	TGTGCCAGCACCCTCCGACAGGGGGGTGAAGCTTTCTTT	CASTLRQGGEAFF
TRBV12-5	TRBD1	TRBJ1-2	NA	TGTGCTAGTGGTTTGGTAGAGGCAGGGGGCGCTCCTAACTATGGCTACACCTTC	CASGLVEAGGAPNYGYTF
TRBV20-1	TRBD2	TRBJ2-7	NA	TGCAGTGCTAGTTGGGCTAGCGGGAGCCGAAACTTCTACGAGCAGTACTTC	CSASWASGSRNFYEQYF
TRBV18	TRBD2	TRBJ2-7	few	TGTGCCAGCTCGGGGACTAGCGGGCATTCCACCTCCTACGAGCAGTACTTC	CASSGTSGHSTSYEQYF
TRBV12-3/TRBV12-4	TRBD2	TRBJ2-1	NA	TGTGCCAGCAGTTTAGTACTAGCGGGAGAGAATGAGCAGTTCTTC	CASSLVLAGENEQFF
TRBV18	TRBD1	TRBJ2-7	NA	TGTGCCAGCTCACAACAGGGGCCTCCCGACAATGAGCAGTACTTC	CASSQQGPPDNEQYF
TRBV15	TRBD2	TRBJ2-1	few	TGTGCCACCAGCAGAGATATGGGACTAGCGGGAAACGAGGGGTTCTTC	CATSRDMGLAGNEGFF
TRBV4-1	NA	TRBJ2-1	few	TGCGCCAGCAGCCTCAAAGCGCGTAGCTCCTACAATGAGCAGTTCTTC	CASSLKARSSYNEQFF
TRBV29-1	NA	TRBJ1-2	NA	TGCAGCGTTGATGGGCAGGATGGCTACACCTTC	CSVDGQDGYTF
TRBV12-3/TRBV12-4	NA	TRBJ1-1	few	TGTGCCAGCAGTTTAGCGATGGGGAGAGGGGAAGCTTTCTTT	CASSLAMGRGEAFF
TRBV2	NA	TRBJ1-2	NA	TGTGCCAGCAGTGAAGGGACAGCTACCCGCTATGGCTACACCTTC	CASSEGTATRYGYTF